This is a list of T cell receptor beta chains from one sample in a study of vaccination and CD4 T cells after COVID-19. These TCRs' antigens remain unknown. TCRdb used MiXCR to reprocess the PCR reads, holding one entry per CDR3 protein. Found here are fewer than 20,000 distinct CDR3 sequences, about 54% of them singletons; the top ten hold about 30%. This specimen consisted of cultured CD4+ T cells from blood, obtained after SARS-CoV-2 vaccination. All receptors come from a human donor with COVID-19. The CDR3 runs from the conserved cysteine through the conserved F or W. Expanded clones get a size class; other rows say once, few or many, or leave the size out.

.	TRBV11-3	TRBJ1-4	CASSLRGEKLFF
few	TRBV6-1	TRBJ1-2	CASSPRTGALLGYTF
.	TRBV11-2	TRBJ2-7	CASSLVGEQYF
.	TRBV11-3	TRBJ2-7	CASSLGPGQHYEQYF
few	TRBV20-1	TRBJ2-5	CSARLGTGKEETQYF
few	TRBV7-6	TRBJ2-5	CASSLVQGQGEETQYF
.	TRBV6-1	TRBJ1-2	CATSPGTTGGYTF
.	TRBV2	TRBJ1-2	CASSEVGSLPDGYTF
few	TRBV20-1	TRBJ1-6	CSATLGGGWRSPLHF
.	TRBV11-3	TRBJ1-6	CASSLQGSPLHF
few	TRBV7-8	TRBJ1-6	CASSSNLNRGPWALHF
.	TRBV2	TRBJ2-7	CAGEGQGAREQYF
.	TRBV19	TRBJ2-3	CASRGQGVLNTQYF
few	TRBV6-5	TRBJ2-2	CASSYSRQRTGELFF
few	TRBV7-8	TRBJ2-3	CASSLLAGESTDTQYF
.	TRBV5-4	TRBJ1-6	CASSLEVGNSPLHF
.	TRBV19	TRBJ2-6	CASSILAGASGANVLTF
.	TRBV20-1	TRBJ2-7	CSARSDRSFYEQHF
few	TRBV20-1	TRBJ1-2	CSARDPGAGNYGYTF
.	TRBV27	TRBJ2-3	CASSWLAGGPDTQYF
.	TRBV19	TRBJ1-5	CASVNWDSNQPQHF
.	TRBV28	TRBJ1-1	CASRGWTVNTEAFF
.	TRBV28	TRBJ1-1	CASSSGRGNTEAFF
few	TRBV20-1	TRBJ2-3	CSARRREPTDTQYF
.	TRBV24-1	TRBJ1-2	CATSDGAYGYTF
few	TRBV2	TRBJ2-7	CASSYGTDAYEQYF
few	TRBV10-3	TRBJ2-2	CAIRPSPGQGALGELFF